These T cell receptor beta chains were read from a single sample in a study of glioma-infiltrating T cells after dendritic cell vaccination. Using immunoSEQ multiplex PCR, the repertoire was profiled, and TCRdb retains in-frame clones only, with some absent. The top ten clones hold more than 9% of a sample with roughly 60,000 clones, approximately 86% of them seen once. This specimen consisted of blood, obtained after dendritic cell vaccination. Source of these receptors: a human donor with glioblastoma. Each CDR3 is given with its conserved first and last residue. Fields, in order: J gene, clone size, CDR3 length, V gene, D gene, CDR3 DNA, CDR3 protein. The D gene is left open where the match is weak. For some rows the clone size is stated as once, few or many, or as a class when expanded; others skip it.

J gene: TRBJ1-2; clone size: few; CDR3 length: 14; V gene: TRBV5-4; D gene: -; CDR3 DNA: TGTGCCAGCAGCTTCCAGGCCCGTAACTATGGCTACACCTTC; CDR3 protein: CASSFQARNYGYTF
J gene: TRBJ1-1; clone size: -; CDR3 length: 14; V gene: TRBV7-2; D gene: TRBD1; CDR3 DNA: TGTGCCAGCAGCTCCGGCCGGGACAGGGCTGAAGCTTTCTTT; CDR3 protein: CASSSGRDRAEAFF
J gene: TRBJ2-2; clone size: -; CDR3 length: 15; V gene: TRBV7-3; D gene: TRBD2; CDR3 DNA: TGTGCCAGCGCCAATAGCGGGAGAAGAACCGGGGAGCTGTTTTTT; CDR3 protein: CASANSGRRTGELFF
J gene: TRBJ1-6; clone size: -; CDR3 length: 15; V gene: TRBV28; D gene: -; CDR3 DNA: TGTGCCAGCAGTCCCCGTGGCAGGGATAGTTCACCCCTCCACTTT; CDR3 protein: CASSPRGRDSSPLHF
J gene: TRBJ2-2; clone size: once; CDR3 length: 15; V gene: TRBV19; D gene: -; CDR3 DNA: TGTGCCAGTAGTATACAGGGCCTATCGATCGGGGAGCTGTTTTTT; CDR3 protein: CASSIQGLSIGELFF
J gene: TRBJ1-2; clone size: -; CDR3 length: 13; V gene: TRBV19; D gene: -; CDR3 DNA: TGTGCCAGTAGTATAGGAGGATTCTCTGGCTACACCTTC; CDR3 protein: CASSIGGFSGYTF
J gene: TRBJ2-1; clone size: -; CDR3 length: 15; V gene: TRBV19; D gene: -; CDR3 DNA: TGTGCCAGTACCCCGTGGGAGGGGGGATACAATGAGCAGTTCTTC; CDR3 protein: CASTPWEGGYNEQFF
J gene: TRBJ2-1; clone size: -; CDR3 length: 16; V gene: TRBV11-2; D gene: TRBD2; CDR3 DNA: TGTGCCAGCAGCTTAGGCCTAGCGGGGGTTTACAATGAGCAGTTCTTC; CDR3 protein: CASSLGLAGVYNEQFF
J gene: TRBJ2-3; clone size: -; CDR3 length: 13; V gene: TRBV5-6; D gene: -; CDR3 DNA: TGTGCCAGCAGCTCAACAGGCCCGGGTACGCAGTATTTT; CDR3 protein: CASSSTGPGTQYF
J gene: TRBJ2-2; clone size: -; CDR3 length: 13; V gene: TRBV10-1; D gene: -; CDR3 DNA: TGCGCCAGCAGTCCAAGACTAGCCGGGGAGCTGTTTTTT; CDR3 protein: CASSPRLAGELFF
J gene: TRBJ2-5; clone size: -; CDR3 length: 14; V gene: TRBV2; D gene: -; CDR3 DNA: TGTGCCAGCAGTAGGGAGACTAGGGATGAGACCCAGTACTTC; CDR3 protein: CASSRETRDETQYF
J gene: TRBJ2-5; clone size: -; CDR3 length: 13; V gene: TRBV30; D gene: TRBD2; CDR3 DNA: TGTGCCTGGAGAGGCGGGGGGGCGGAGACCCAGTACTTC; CDR3 protein: CAWRGGGAETQYF
J gene: TRBJ1-1; clone size: -; CDR3 length: 14; V gene: TRBV7-2; D gene: -; CDR3 DNA: TGTGCCAGCAGCACCATCGGGGGGAACACTGAAGCTTTCTTT; CDR3 protein: CASSTIGGNTEAFF
J gene: TRBJ2-3; clone size: few; CDR3 length: 14; V gene: TRBV6-6; D gene: TRBD2; CDR3 DNA: TGTGCCAGCATCGCGGGGGGGGTCACAGATACGCAGTATTTT; CDR3 protein: CASIAGGVTDTQYF
J gene: TRBJ2-7; clone size: -; CDR3 length: 13; V gene: TRBV10-1; D gene: TRBD1; CDR3 DNA: TGCGCCAGCAGTGGGGACAGAGTTTACGAGCAGTACTTC; CDR3 protein: CASSGDRVYEQYF
J gene: TRBJ1-1; clone size: -; CDR3 length: 15; V gene: TRBV5-8; D gene: -; CDR3 DNA: TGTGCCAGCAGCTTGGCCGGGGGGGCGAACACTGAAGCTTTCTTT; CDR3 protein: CASSLAGGANTEAFF
J gene: TRBJ1-1; clone size: -; CDR3 length: 17; V gene: TRBV9; D gene: -; CDR3 DNA: TGTGCCAGCAGCGTAGTTTCTGGGGGGGCCCTAGGGACTGAAGCTTTCTTT; CDR3 protein: CASSVVSGGALGTEAFF
J gene: TRBJ2-6; clone size: -; CDR3 length: 16; V gene: TRBV27; D gene: -; CDR3 DNA: TGTGCCAGCAGGAGACAGGTGCCCAGCGGGGCCAACGTCCTGACTTTC; CDR3 protein: CASRRQVPSGANVLTF
J gene: TRBJ1-1; clone size: once; CDR3 length: 14; V gene: TRBV30; D gene: TRBD1; CDR3 DNA: TGTGCCTGGAGTGTACAGGGGACACCCGCAGAAGCTTTCTTT; CDR3 protein: CAWSVQGTPAEAFF
J gene: TRBJ1-1; clone size: -; CDR3 length: 13; V gene: TRBV6-4; D gene: -; CDR3 DNA: TGTGCCAGCAGGGACAGACGGCCCAGGGAAGCTTTCTTT; CDR3 protein: CASRDRRPREAFF
J gene: TRBJ2-5; clone size: -; CDR3 length: 15; V gene: TRBV11-2; D gene: TRBD2; CDR3 DNA: TGTGCCAGCAGCTCTAGCGGGGGAATCAGGGAGACCCAGTACTTC; CDR3 protein: CASSSSGGIRETQYF
J gene: TRBJ2-2; clone size: -; CDR3 length: 15; V gene: TRBV9; D gene: -; CDR3 DNA: TGTGCCAGCAGCGTAGGGCTAGCCCACACCGGGGAGCTGTTTTTT; CDR3 protein: CASSVGLAHTGELFF
J gene: TRBJ2-1; clone size: -; CDR3 length: 12; V gene: TRBV12-5; D gene: -; CDR3 DNA: TGTGCTAGTGGCTCCGTTTACAATGAGCAGTTCTTC; CDR3 protein: CASGSVYNEQFF
J gene: TRBJ2-2; clone size: -; CDR3 length: 16; V gene: TRBV5-4; D gene: TRBD2; CDR3 DNA: TGTGCCAGCAGCGGACTAGCGGGGGGGCAGGGCGGGGAGCTGTTTTTT; CDR3 protein: CASSGLAGGQGGELFF
J gene: TRBJ1-1; clone size: once; CDR3 length: 13; V gene: TRBV4-1; D gene: -; CDR3 DNA: TGCGCCAGCAGCCAAAGGGGGAACACTGAAGCTTTCTTT; CDR3 protein: CASSQRGNTEAFF
J gene: TRBJ1-2; clone size: -; CDR3 length: 14; V gene: TRBV19; D gene: -; CDR3 DNA: TGTGCCAGTAGTATAGACCCGTCGGTTAGTGGCTACACCTTC; CDR3 protein: CASSIDPSVSGYTF
J gene: TRBJ2-3; clone size: -; CDR3 length: 15; V gene: TRBV5-8; D gene: TRBD1; CDR3 DNA: TGTGCCAGCAGCTTCTCAGGGGGCAACACAGATACGCAGTATTTT; CDR3 protein: CASSFSGGNTDTQYF
J gene: TRBJ1-1; clone size: -; CDR3 length: 11; V gene: TRBV2; D gene: TRBD1; CDR3 DNA: TGTGCCAGCGTACGACAGGGTAGGGCTTTCTTT; CDR3 protein: CASVRQGRAFF
J gene: TRBJ2-1; clone size: -; CDR3 length: 16; V gene: TRBV6-5; D gene: -; CDR3 DNA: TGTGCCAGCAGTTACTCTTCCGGCAGGTCCTACAATGAGCAGTTCTTC; CDR3 protein: CASSYSSGRSYNEQFF
J gene: TRBJ1-2; clone size: -; CDR3 length: 12; V gene: TRBV2; D gene: -; CDR3 DNA: TGTGCCAGCAGTGACAGGGGCTATGGCTACACCTTC; CDR3 protein: CASSDRGYGYTF
J gene: TRBJ2-7; clone size: -; CDR3 length: 16; V gene: TRBV5-1; D gene: -; CDR3 DNA: TGCGCCAGCAGTAAAAGTGGTTCAGATCCCTCCTACGAGCAGTACTTC; CDR3 protein: CASSKSGSDPSYEQYF
J gene: TRBJ1-2; clone size: once; CDR3 length: 15; V gene: TRBV9; D gene: -; CDR3 DNA: TGTGCCAGCAGCGTTAGTCCGAGGGAAGCCTATGGCTACACCTTC; CDR3 protein: CASSVSPREAYGYTF
J gene: TRBJ1-3; clone size: -; CDR3 length: 16; V gene: TRBV6-6; D gene: -; CDR3 DNA: TGTGCCAGCAGTTATAGACAGCAGAACTCTGGAAACACCATATATTTT; CDR3 protein: CASSYRQQNSGNTIYF
J gene: TRBJ1-4; clone size: -; CDR3 length: 14; V gene: TRBV6-5; D gene: -; CDR3 DNA: TGTGCCAGCAGTCGGGACCGGAGGGGTGAAAAACTGTTTTTT; CDR3 protein: CASSRDRRGEKLFF
J gene: TRBJ2-7; clone size: -; CDR3 length: 15; V gene: TRBV9; D gene: TRBD2; CDR3 DNA: TGTGCCAGCAGCGCAACTAGCGGGATATCCTACGAGCAGTACTTC; CDR3 protein: CASSATSGISYEQYF